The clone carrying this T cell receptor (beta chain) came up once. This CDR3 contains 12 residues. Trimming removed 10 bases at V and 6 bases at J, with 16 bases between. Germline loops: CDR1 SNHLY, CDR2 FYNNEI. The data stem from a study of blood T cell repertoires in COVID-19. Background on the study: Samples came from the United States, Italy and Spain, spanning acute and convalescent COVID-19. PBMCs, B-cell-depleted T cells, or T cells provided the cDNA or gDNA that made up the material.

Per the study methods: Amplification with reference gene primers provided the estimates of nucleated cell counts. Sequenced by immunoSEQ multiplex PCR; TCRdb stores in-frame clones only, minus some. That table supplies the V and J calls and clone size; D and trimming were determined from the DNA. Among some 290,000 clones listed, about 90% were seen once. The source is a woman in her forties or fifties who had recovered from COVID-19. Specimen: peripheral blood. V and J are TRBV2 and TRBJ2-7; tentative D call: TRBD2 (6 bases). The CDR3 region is CATSTVGGEQYF. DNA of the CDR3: TGTGCCACCAGCACGGTCGGGGGCGAGCAGTACTTC.